Below, 8 T cell receptor beta chains from the same sample are listed, as sequenced in a study of blood T cell repertoires in COVID-19. Clones were sequenced by immunoSEQ multiplex PCR, and TCRdb holds only the in-frame ones, with some missing. The profile shows 200,000 to 300,000 clones, roughly 88% of them singletons. Sequencing was done on a sample of PBMCs or T cells enriched from blood (not recorded which). These TCRs come from a woman between 40 and 55 years old with acute COVID-19.

The rearrangement links TRBV5-4 to TRBJ2-1, with TRBD1 identical over 8 bases. The CDR3 loop spans 14 amino acids. Trimming at V came to 5 bases and at J to 6 bases, leaving 7 bases not matched to a gene. CDR1 and CDR2 (germline): SGHNT, YYREEE (reference sequence). The DNA for the CDR3 is TGTGCCAGCAGTACCCCCGGGACAGGCAATGAGCAGTTCTTC. Protein sequence: CASSTPGTGNEQFF.

This clone came up a few times. V usage is TRBV29-1 and J usage is TRBJ1-1; no firm D call. V dropped 4 bases and J dropped 8 bases, with 8 bases sitting between them. The CDR3 spans 10 residues. CDR1 is SQVTM, CDR2 ANQGSEA, per germline. As DNA, the CDR3 is TGCAGCGTTGCCCACGGGGAAGCTTTCTTT. It specifies CSVAHGEAFF.

The chain employs TRBV2 and TRBJ2-7; D possibly corresponds to TRBD1 (7 bases). CDR3 length equals 13 residues. Trimming took off 7 bases at V and 3 bases at J, with 13 bases between the two ends. The germline V gene has CDR1 SNHLY and CDR2 FYNNEI. CDR3 loop: CASMEGAVYEQYF. The CDR3 DNA follows: TGTGCCAGCATGGAGGGGGCTGTCTACGAGCAGTACTTC.

The chain is built from TRBV11-2 and TRBJ1-2; D not certain. Looked up from germline, CDR1 is SGHAT and CDR2 is FQNNGV. The CDR3 is made up of 13 amino acids. V was cut by 1 base and J by 3 bases, with 6 bases left in between. The CDR3 loop reads CASSLGRDYGYTF. DNA of the CDR3: TGTGCCAGCAGCTTAGGGCGGGACTATGGCTACACCTTC. Full variable domain (remainder filled in from reference TRBV11-2 and TRBJ1-2): EAGVAQSPRYKIIEKRQSVAFWCNPISGHATLYWYQQILGQGPKLLIQFQNNGVVDDSQLPKDRFSAERLKGVDSTLKIQPAKLEDSAVYLCASSLGRDYGYTFGSGTRLTVV.

The CDR3 sequence is CAWSVPSDRPGPNEKLFF. The DNA for the CDR3 is TGTGCCTGGAGTGTACCCTCGGACAGGCCAGGACCCAATGAAAAACTGTTTTTT. V gene TRBV30 combines with J gene TRBJ1-4; 7 nucleotides line up with TRBD1. Germline assignment: CDR1 GTSNPN and CDR2 SVGIG (reference sequence). The CDR3 spans 18 residues. The V segment lost 0 bases and the J segment 5 bases; nucleotides outside the gene matches: 15.

The CDR3 sequence: CASSSTDRGSTEAFF. The DNA of the CDR3 is TGCGCCAGCAGCTCAACCGACAGGGGTAGCACTGAAGCTTTCTTT. This rearrangement joins TRBV5-1 to TRBJ1-1; TRBD1 matches at 8 bases. Germline trimming cut 3 bases from V and 4 bases from J; bases unmatched to any gene: 8. CDR3 length: 15 residues. The germline CDR1 and CDR2 sequences are SGHRS and YFSETQ.

The rearrangement joins TRBV2 to TRBJ1-5; the match to TRBD1 covers 8 bases. V was clipped by 8 bases and J by 3 bases; unmatched bases: 9. The V gene's germline CDR1 is SNHLY and CDR2 FYNNEI. There are 15 residues in the CDR3. The CDR3 DNA reads TGTGCCAGCCACTACACGACAGGGGACAATCAGCCCCAGCATTTT. Translating gives CASHYTTGDNQPQHF.

The chain has TRBV10-1 and TRBJ2-3; the D is unclear. The CDR3 spans 14 residues. Germline assignment: CDR1 WNHNN and CDR2 SYGVQD (reference sequence). V dropped 2 bases and J dropped 5 bases, with 11 bases sitting between them. CDR3 protein: CASSETRLEDTQYF. The CDR3 nucleotides read TGCGCCAGCAGTGAGACAAGACTGGAAGATACGCAGTATTTT.